This T cell receptor (beta chain) emerged from a study of blood T cell repertoires in COVID-19. At the level of the study: In each case, the material was cDNA or gDNA derived from T cells, B-cell-depleted T cells, or PBMCs.

Per the original methods: Nucleated cell number was recorded as an estimate derived from reference gene primer amplification. TCRdb keeps only in-frame clones here, not all; method: immunoSEQ multiplex PCR. That table furnishes V, J and clone size, whereas the DNA furnished D and trimming. The sample contains 150,000 to 200,000 clones, approximately 80% of which appear only once. Donors were grouped by their self-reported clinical history. CDR1 and CDR2 (germline): SNHLY, FYNNEI. The CDR3 totals 11 residues. The ends were cut back, 8 bases at V and 5 bases at J, with 9 bases in the middle. This sequence was found in a woman aged 50 to 65 who had recovered from COVID-19. The chain is built from TRBV2 and TRBJ2-5; TRBD2 is a possible D gene (5 bases). The sample was PBMCs or T cells enriched from blood (not recorded which). This CDR3 is CASLTGETQYF. In DNA, the CDR3 is TGTGCCAGCCTGACGGGGGAGACCCAGTACTTC.